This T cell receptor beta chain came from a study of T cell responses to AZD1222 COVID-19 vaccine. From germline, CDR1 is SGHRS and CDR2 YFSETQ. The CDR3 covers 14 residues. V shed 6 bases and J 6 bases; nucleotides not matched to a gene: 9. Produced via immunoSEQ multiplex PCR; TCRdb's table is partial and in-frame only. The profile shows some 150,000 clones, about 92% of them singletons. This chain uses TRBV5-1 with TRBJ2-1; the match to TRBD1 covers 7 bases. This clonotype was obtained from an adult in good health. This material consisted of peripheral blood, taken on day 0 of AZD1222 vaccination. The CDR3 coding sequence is TGCGCCAGCATCTCGGAGACAGGGTTCAATGAGCAGTTCTTC. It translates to CASISETGFNEQFF.